This TCR beta chain was sequenced for a study of radiotherapy plus CTLA-4 blockade in lung cancer. This CDR3 contains 16 residues. Germline V lookup: CDR1 SNHLY, CDR2 FYNNEI. The ends lost 5 bases at V and 3 bases at J; junction bases unmatched: 6. Clones were read by immunoSEQ multiplex PCR, and TCRdb kept only the in-frame ones, dropping some. There are 45,000 or so clones in the sample; roughly four fifths occur only once, and around 7.7% lies in the top ten. This clone turned up a few times. This clonotype was sampled from a human donor with non-small cell lung cancer who had stable disease on radiotherapy plus ipilimumab. Sequenced material: peripheral blood, taken from a patient treated with radiotherapy plus ipilimumab. The chain carries TRBV2 and TRBJ2-6; TRBD1 agrees at 8 bases. Written as DNA, the CDR3 is TGTGCCAGCAGTTCACCAGGGGGCTATGGGGCCAACGTCCTGACTTTC. Translated, it gives CASSSPGGYGANVLTF.